The 5 T cell receptor beta chains given below trace back to one sample, sequenced in a study of regulatory T cells in long-lasting Graves disease. Combining iRepertoire HTBI primers with Arm-PCR of CDR3 regions, the authors built TCR beta libraries. TCRdb independently ran MiXCR on the multiplex PCR reads; one entry per CDR3 protein. Of 560,000 or so distinct CDR3 sequences in the sample, around 15% were seen once. The time point is: newly diagnosed GD, antithyroid drugs for less than 3 months. TCR sequences were obtained from RNA taken from PBMCs. These data are also associated with another study on T cells in Graves' hyperthyroidism and ophthalmopathy.

The sample here was peripheral blood mononuclear cells (PBMCs), taken at new diagnosis, from a patient treated with antithyroid drugs. These TCRs come from a man between 18 and 29 years old with Graves disease.

This clonotype was counted ten times or more. Its ends do not fully match the called genes, so a read error is possible. The rearrangement joins TRBV5-1 to TRBJ1-1, with D hard to call. CDR3 size: 13 residues. CDR1 is SGHRS, CDR2 YFSETQ, per germline. The CDR3 coding sequence is TGCGCCAGCAGCTTGGGGCGGCAAACTGGAGCTTTCTTT. Encoded protein: CASSLGRQTGAFF.

This clonotype appeared many times. The genes are TRBV6-1 and TRBJ2-1, with 7 positions matching TRBD2. The CDR3 loop spans 16 amino acids. Germline V gene lookup returns CDR1 MNHNS and CDR2 SASEGT. J was trimmed by 4 bases and V by 6 bases; bases with no gene match: 12. The CDR3 region is CASSSRGSGSYNEQFF. The CDR3 DNA sequence: TGTGCCAGCAGCTCCCGGGGTAGCGGGTCATACAATGAGCAGTTCTTC.

This clonotype occurred many times. This chain links TRBV7-3 with TRBJ2-1; D could derive from TRBD1 or TRBD2 (5 bases each). This CDR3 region has 14 residues. V was clipped by 1 base and J by 7 bases, with 11 bases between them. From germline, CDR1 is SGHTA and CDR2 FQGTGA. Here the CDR3 reads CASSLNLGVNEQFF. The CDR3 DNA follows: TGTGCCAGCAGCTTAAATTTGGGGGTAAATGAGCAGTTCTTC. Full variable domain (remainder filled in from reference TRBV7-3 and TRBJ2-1): GAGVSQTPSNKVTEKGKYVELRCDPISGHTALYWYRQSLGQGPEFLIYFQGTGAADDSGLPNDRFFAVRPEGSVSTLKIQRTERGDSAVYLCASSLNLGVNEQFFGPGTRLTVL.

This clonotype was counted many times. The rearrangement joins TRBV2 to TRBJ1-6; possible D gene TRBD1, 6 bases. Trimming took off 6 bases at V and 8 bases at J, with 11 bases between the two ends. The CDR3 is 13 residues long. CDR1 is SNHLY, CDR2 FYNNEI, per germline. Written as DNA, the CDR3 is TGTGCCAGCAGCGACAGGTTTTATTCACCCCTCCACTTT. Translating gives CASSDRFYSPLHF.

The chain combines TRBV12-3 or TRBV12-4 with TRBJ2-3; 9 nucleotides align to TRBD2. With V trimmed by 7 bases and J by 8 bases, 10 bases remained unmatched. The length of the CDR3 is 14 residues. CDR3 nucleotides: TGTGCCAGCATGCCTCATAGCGGGAGTTCTACGCAGTATTTT. Encoded protein: CASMPHSGSSTQYF.